The 8 T cell receptor beta chains listed next were all sequenced from one sample in a study of blood T cell repertoires in COVID-19. The assay was immunoSEQ multiplex PCR, and TCRdb's table has in-frame clones only and misses some. This sample has 300,000 to 350,000 clones, with almost 90% found just once. Sequenced: PBMCs or T cells enriched from blood (not recorded which). These receptors were obtained from a woman under 30 with acute COVID-19.

The rearrangement joins TRBV21-1 to TRBJ2-2; TRBD1, as called in the table, went unchecked against the DNA. TRBV21-1 is deemed a pseudogene. The CDR3 spans 15 residues. Here the CDR3 DNA reads TGTGCCAGCAGCAAAACAGGGGGCGTCACCGGGGAGCTGTTTTTT. Translating it yields CASSKTGGVTGELFF.

V gene TRBV19 combines with J gene TRBJ2-2; 7 bases map to TRBD2. The CDR3 runs 16 residues. Germline V gene data show CDR1 as LNHDA and CDR2 as SQIVND (reference sequence). V lost 7 bases and J lost 4; bases outside the gene matches: 12. The CDR3 DNA reads TGTGCCAGTATCACGGGGGGAGGGCCACTCACCGGGGAGCTGTTTTTT. This codes for CASITGGGPLTGELFF.

The chain couples TRBV19 to TRBJ2-3, with 8 bases matching TRBD1. The junction had 6 bases not matched to a gene; V was cut back by 0 bases and J by 4 bases. CDR3 length: 16 residues. Germline CDR1 and CDR2: LNHDA and SQIVND (reference sequence). The CDR3 region has the DNA TGTGCCAGTAGTATAGACGCGGACAGGGAATCAGATACGCAGTATTTT. Protein sequence: CASSIDADRESDTQYF.

The V call is TRBV7-9, the J call TRBJ2-7, with a weak D call TRBD1 (6 bases). V lost 5 bases, J lost 6 bases, and 17 bases lay in between. The germline CDR1 and CDR2 sequences are SEHNR and FQNEAQ (reference sequence). This CDR3 comprises 14 residues. CDR3 DNA sequence: TGTGCCAGCAGCCCTAATAGGGGGAGCCCCGAGCAGTACTTC. Protein sequence: CASSPNRGSPEQYF.

This clone occurred once. CDR3 DNA sequence: TGTGCCAGCAGGGGGCTGAACTCTGGGGCCAACGTCCTGACTTTC. Translating gives CASRGLNSGANVLTF. V and J are TRBV25-1 and TRBJ2-6; D might be TRBD1 (5 bases). With 6 bases removed from V and 0 bases from J, the gap between germline ends came to 9 bases. Germline assignment: CDR1 MGHDK and CDR2 SYGVNS. The CDR3 is 15 amino acids.

The CDR3 DNA reads as TGTGCCAGCAGCAACCACAGGGAATACGAGCAGTACTTC. This translates into CASSNHREYEQYF. V gene TRBV21-1 combines with J gene TRBJ2-7; the table assigns TRBD1, which was not confirmed against the DNA. TRBV21-1 is listed as a pseudogene. The length of the CDR3 is 13 residues.

CDR3 amino acids: CASSLGNGDYGYTF. In nucleotides, the CDR3 is TGTGCCAGCAGCTTAGGTAACGGTGACTATGGCTACACCTTC. The rearrangement uses TRBV11-2 and TRBJ1-2; D call uncertain. V was cut by 1 base and J by 3 bases, with 9 bases left in between. The germline V gene has CDR1 SGHAT and CDR2 FQNNGV. CDR3 length: 14 amino acids.

The rearrangement links TRBV11-2 to TRBJ1-2; 8 bases align to TRBD1. The CDR3 is 14 residues long. J gave up 4 bases and V 5 bases, and 6 bases lay outside the gene matches. CDR1 and CDR2 (germline): SGHAT, FQNNGV. This chain's CDR3 is CASSLTGTGYGYTF. The CDR3 region has the DNA TGTGCCAGCAGCCTCACCGGGACAGGCTATGGCTACACCTTC. The whole variable domain, filled in from reference TRBV11-2 and TRBJ1-2, reads EAGVAQSPRYKIIEKRQSVAFWCNPISGHATLYWYQQILGQGPKLLIQFQNNGVVDDSQLPKDRFSAERLKGVDSTLKIQPAKLEDSAVYLCASSLTGTGYGYTFGSGTRLTVV.